The source of this T cell receptor beta chain is a study of radiotherapy plus CTLA-4 blockade in lung cancer (dated by TCRdb to about 2018). Study-level background: Among the enrolled patients, about 19% had an objective response, and about 31% reached disease control.

The study evaluated CTLA-4 blockade (ipilimumab) given together with focal radiation therapy in patients who had chemo-refractory metastatic non-small-cell lung cancer. As to this clone: The specificity of this receptor is unknown. Per-base qualities were not stored, and no clone one base away is much larger.

The paper's findings and limits, for the study overall: Increased serum interferon-beta after radiation, together with early dynamic changes in blood T cell clones, were reported to be the strongest predictors of response. After treatment with radiotherapy and ipilimumab, TCR clones that originated in tumors expanded in peripheral blood.

The library was produced with the immunoSEQ multiplex PCR assay. The immuneACCESS repertoire file appears here via TCRdb, limited to in-frame rearrangements. These files lack a portion of the clones; in checked studies, under half of the deficit traces to unresolved V genes, and the cause of the others is not known. The sample data list around 49,000 clones, and more than 75% of these were observed just once. The ten biggest clones cover about 30% of the sample. The germline V and J ends show losses of 0 bases and 8 bases respectively, and no gene match explains 3 bases of the junction. According to the germline V gene, CDR1 reads SGHRS and CDR2 reads YFSETQ. From its cysteine to its phenylalanine, the CDR3 spans 14 amino acids. Only the CDR3 DNA is retained, 42 bases long and in frame from the first base.

Recombination joined TRBV5-1 with TRBJ1-4; TRBD1 agrees with 8 junctional bases. Sequences were derived from peripheral blood, sampled from a patient treated with radiotherapy plus ipilimumab. The TCR originated in a human donor with non-small cell lung cancer whose response to radiotherapy plus ipilimumab could not be evaluated. The CDR3 here reads CASSLAGGKEKLFF. The nucleotide sequence reads as follows: TGCGCCAGCAGCTTGGCAGGGGGCAAAGAAAAACTGTTTTTT.